This TCR beta chain stems from a study of blood T cells in healthy people across ages. Regarding the study as a whole: Greater diversity and more naive CD4+ cells were seen in long-lived donors than in aged donors.

Through a sample-barcoded 5' primer and a J-beta primer mix, a second PCR was run for about 6 to 11 cycles. Through a template-switch adaptor with 12 random nucleotides, each cDNA molecule received a tag. TCRdb re-called the 5' RACE reads through MiXCR, storing one row per CDR3 protein. Of about 900,000 distinct CDR3 sequences listed, about 62% are singletons. The germline gives CDR1 MNHEY, CDR2 SMNVEV (reference sequence). This CDR3 is 10 amino acids long. V lost 3 bases to trimming and J lost 9 bases, with 3 bases between them. This clonotype appeared once. Antigen: not known. Possible read error: a much larger clone is one base away. The people who gave samples were healthy Caucasians from Russia, aged roughly 6 to 90. Each donor had roughly 10 milliliters of peripheral blood drawn.

The sample comprised blood. The genes are TRBV27 and TRBJ2-1; D unresolved. This sequence originates from a young man in good health. CDR3 protein: CASSLCEQFF. Written as DNA, the CDR3 is TGTGCCAGCAGTTTGTGTGAGCAGTTCTTC.